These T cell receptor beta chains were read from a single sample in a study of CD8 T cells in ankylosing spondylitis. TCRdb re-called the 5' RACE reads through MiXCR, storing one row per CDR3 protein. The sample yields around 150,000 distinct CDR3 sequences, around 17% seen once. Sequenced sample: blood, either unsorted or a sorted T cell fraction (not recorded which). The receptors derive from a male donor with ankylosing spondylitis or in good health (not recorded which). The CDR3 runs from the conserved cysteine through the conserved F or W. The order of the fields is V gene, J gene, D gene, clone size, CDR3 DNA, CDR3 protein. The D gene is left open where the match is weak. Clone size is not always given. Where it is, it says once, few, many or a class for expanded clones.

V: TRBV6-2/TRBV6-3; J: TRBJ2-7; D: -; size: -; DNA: TGTGCCAGTGAGGGGCCGCCCAACGAGCAGTACTTC; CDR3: CASEGPPNEQYF
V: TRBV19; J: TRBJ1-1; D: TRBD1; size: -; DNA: TGTGCCATTAAACAGGGGGCAAACACTGAAGCTTTCTTT; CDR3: CAIKQGANTEAFF
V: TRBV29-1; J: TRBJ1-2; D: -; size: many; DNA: TGCAGCGTTGATGGCAGGGTTTGGGACGGCTACACCTTC; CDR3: CSVDGRVWDGYTF
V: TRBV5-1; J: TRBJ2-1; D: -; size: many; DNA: TGCGCCAGCAGCTTATTATCACAGGGCGGAAACAATGAGCAGTTCTTC; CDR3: CASSLLSQGGNNEQFF
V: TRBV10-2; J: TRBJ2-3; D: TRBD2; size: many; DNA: TGCGCCAGCAAGACTAGCCCCGGCACAGATACGCAGTATTTT; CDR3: CASKTSPGTDTQYF
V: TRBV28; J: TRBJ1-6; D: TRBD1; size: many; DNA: TGTGCCAGCAGAGATCACAGGGGCTCACCCCTCCACTTT; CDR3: CASRDHRGSPLHF
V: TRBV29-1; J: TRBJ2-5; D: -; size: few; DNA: TGCAGCGTTGACTGGGACACCGAGACCCAGTACTTC; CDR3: CSVDWDTETQYF
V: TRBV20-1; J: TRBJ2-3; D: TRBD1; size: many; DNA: TGCAGTGCCGACCGGGACAGCAACACAGATACGCAGTATTTT; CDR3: CSADRDSNTDTQYF
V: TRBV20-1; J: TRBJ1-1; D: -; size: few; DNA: TGCAGTGCTAGACAGGGGTTGGGCACTGAAGCTTTCTTT; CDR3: CSARQGLGTEAFF
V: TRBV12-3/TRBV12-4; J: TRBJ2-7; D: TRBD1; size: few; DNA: TGTGCCAGCAGTTCTCCGGGACAGGGAGCCTACGAGCAGTACTTC; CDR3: CASSSPGQGAYEQYF
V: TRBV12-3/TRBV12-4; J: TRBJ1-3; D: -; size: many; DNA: TGTGCCAGCAGTTCCCGGACTGGAAACACCATATATTTT; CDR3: CASSSRTGNTIYF
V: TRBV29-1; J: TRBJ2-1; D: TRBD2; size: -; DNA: TGCAGCGTAGGCTGGCTAGCGGGTTTAGATGCGCAGTTCTTC; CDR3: CSVGWLAGLDAQFF